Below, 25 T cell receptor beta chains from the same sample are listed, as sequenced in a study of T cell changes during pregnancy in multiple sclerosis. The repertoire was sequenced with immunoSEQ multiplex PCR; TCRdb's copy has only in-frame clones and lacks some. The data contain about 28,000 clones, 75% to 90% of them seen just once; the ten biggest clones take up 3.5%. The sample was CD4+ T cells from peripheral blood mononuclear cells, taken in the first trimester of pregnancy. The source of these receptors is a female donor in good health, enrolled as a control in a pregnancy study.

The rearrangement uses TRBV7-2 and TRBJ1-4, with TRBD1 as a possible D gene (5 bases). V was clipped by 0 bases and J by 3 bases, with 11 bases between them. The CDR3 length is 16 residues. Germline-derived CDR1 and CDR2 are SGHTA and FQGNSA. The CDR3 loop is CASSLASGGSNEKLFF. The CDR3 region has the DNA TGTGCCAGCAGCTTAGCTTCCGGGGGGTCTAATGAAAAACTGTTTTTT.

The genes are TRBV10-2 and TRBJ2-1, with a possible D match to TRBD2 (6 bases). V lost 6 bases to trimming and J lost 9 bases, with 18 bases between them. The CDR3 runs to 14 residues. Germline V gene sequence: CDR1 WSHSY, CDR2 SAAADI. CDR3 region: CASRGVGGGFEQFF. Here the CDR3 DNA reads TGCGCCAGCAGGGGCGTGGGAGGAGGATTTGAGCAGTTCTTC.

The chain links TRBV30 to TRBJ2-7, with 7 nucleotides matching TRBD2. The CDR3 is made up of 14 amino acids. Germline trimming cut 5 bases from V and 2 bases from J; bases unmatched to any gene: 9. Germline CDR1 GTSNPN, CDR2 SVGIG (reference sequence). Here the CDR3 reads CAWAGWGGAYEQYF. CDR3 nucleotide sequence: TGTGCCTGGGCTGGGTGGGGGGGAGCCTACGAGCAGTACTTC.

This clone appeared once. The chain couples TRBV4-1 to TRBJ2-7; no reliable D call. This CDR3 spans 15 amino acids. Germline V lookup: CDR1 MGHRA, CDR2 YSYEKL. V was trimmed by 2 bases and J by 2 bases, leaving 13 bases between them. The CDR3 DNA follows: TGCGCCAGCAGCCAAAGAATTCCCAGCGCCTACGAGCAGTACTTC. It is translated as CASSQRIPSAYEQYF.

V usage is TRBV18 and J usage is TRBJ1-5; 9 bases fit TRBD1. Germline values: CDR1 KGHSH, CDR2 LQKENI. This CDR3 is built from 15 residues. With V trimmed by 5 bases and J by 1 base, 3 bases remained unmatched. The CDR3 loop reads CASSLQGASNQPQHF. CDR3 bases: TGTGCCAGCTCATTACAGGGGGCAAGCAATCAGCCCCAGCATTTT.

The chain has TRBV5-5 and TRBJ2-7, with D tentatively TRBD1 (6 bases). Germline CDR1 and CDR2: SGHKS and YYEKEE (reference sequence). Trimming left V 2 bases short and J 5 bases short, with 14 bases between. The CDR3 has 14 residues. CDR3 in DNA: TGTGCCAGCAGCTTCCAGGGGACGGTAGACGAGCAGTACTTC. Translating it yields CASSFQGTVDEQYF.

CDR3 residues: CSVRTSVNIQYF. The CDR3 DNA is TGCAGCGTTCGGACTAGCGTAAACATTCAGTACTTC. The chain carries TRBV29-1 and TRBJ2-4; TRBD2 matches 9 bases. After removal of 5 bases from V and 6 bases from J, the junction contained 2 bases not matched to a gene. The germline V gene encodes CDR1 SQVTM and CDR2 ANQGSEA. This CDR3 is built from 12 residues.

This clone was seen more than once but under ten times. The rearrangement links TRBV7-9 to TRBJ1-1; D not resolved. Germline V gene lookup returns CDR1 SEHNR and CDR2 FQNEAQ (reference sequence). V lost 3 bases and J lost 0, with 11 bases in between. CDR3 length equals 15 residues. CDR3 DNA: TGTGCCAGCAGCTTCATGGGCCTGTTGAACACTGAAGCTTTCTTT. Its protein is CASSFMGLLNTEAFF.

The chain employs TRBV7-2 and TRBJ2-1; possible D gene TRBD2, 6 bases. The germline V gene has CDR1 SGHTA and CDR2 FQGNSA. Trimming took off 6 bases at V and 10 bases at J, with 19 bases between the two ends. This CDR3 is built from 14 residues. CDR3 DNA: TGTGCCAGCAGGGGAGGTGAGCGCCGCAGGGAGCAGTTCTTC. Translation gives CASRGGERRREQFF.

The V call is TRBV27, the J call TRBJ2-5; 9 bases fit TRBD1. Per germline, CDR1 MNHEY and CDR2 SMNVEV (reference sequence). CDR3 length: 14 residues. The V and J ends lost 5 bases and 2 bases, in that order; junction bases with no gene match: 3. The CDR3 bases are TGTGCCAGCAGTCCGGACAGGGGACAAGAGACCCAGTACTTC. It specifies CASSPDRGQETQYF.

The CDR3 loop is CASSPSGIREQFF. In nucleotides, the CDR3 is TGTGCCAGCTCACCGTCAGGGATTCGCGAGCAGTTCTTC. This chain links TRBV18 with TRBJ2-1; D might be TRBD1 (5 bases). The CDR3 is made up of 13 amino acids. V was shortened by 3 bases and J by 10 bases, with 13 bases between the two germline ends. Germline lookup yields CDR1 KGHSH and CDR2 LQKENI.

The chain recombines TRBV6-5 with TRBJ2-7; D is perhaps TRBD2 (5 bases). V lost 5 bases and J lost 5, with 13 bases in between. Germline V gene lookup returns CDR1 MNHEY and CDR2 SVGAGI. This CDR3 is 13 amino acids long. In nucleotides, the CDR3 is TGTGCCAGCAGTAGGCTAGCACAGAACGAGCAGTACTTC. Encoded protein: CASSRLAQNEQYF.

The DNA of the CDR3 is TGTGCCATCAGTGAGGGGACAGGGCTCTACAATGAGCAGTTCTTC. It translates to CAISEGTGLYNEQFF. The gene calls are TRBV10-3 and TRBJ2-1, with TRBD1 matching over 9 bases. The V segment lost 2 bases and the J segment 3 bases; nucleotides outside the gene matches: 2. CDR3 length: 15 residues. Per the germline V gene, CDR1 is ENHRY and CDR2 is SYGVKD.

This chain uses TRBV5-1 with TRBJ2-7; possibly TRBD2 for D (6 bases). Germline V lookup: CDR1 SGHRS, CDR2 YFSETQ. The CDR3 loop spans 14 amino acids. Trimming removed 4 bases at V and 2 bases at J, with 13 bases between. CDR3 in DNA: TGCGCCAGCAGCAGAGGAGGGGACGCCTACGAGCAGTACTTC. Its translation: CASSRGGDAYEQYF.

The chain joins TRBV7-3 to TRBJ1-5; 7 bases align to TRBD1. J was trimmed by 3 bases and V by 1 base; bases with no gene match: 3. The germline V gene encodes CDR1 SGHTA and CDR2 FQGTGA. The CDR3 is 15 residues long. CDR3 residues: CASSLRQGDNQPQHF. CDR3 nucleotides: TGTGCCAGCAGCTTAAGGCAGGGGGACAATCAGCCCCAGCATTTT.

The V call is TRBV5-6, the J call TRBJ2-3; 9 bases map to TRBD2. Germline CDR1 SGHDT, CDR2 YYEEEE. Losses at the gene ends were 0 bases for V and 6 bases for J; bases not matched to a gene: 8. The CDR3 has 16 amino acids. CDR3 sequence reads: CASSLALTSGRDTQYF. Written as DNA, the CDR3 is TGTGCCAGCAGCTTGGCCCTGACTAGCGGCAGGGATACGCAGTATTTT.

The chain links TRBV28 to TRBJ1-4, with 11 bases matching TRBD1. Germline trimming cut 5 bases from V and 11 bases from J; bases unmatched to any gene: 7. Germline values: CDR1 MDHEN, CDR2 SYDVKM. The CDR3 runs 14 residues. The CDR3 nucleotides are TGTGCCAGCAGTCCGGGACAGGGGGGTTGGAAACTGTTTTTT. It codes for CASSPGQGGWKLFF.

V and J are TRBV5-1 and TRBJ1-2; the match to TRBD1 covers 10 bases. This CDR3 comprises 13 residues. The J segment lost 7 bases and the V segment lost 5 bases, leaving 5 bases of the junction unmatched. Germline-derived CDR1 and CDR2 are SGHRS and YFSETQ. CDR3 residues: CASRTTGGGGYTF. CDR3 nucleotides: TGCGCCAGCAGAACGACAGGGGGCGGTGGCTACACCTTC.

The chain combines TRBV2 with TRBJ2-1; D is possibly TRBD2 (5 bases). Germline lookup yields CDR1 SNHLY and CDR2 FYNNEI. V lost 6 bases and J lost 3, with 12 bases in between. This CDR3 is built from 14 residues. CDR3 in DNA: TGTGCCAGCAGGAGGACTCTCCTCTACAATGAGCAGTTCTTC. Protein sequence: CASRRTLLYNEQFF. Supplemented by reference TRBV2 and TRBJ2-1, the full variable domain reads EPEVTQTPSHQVTQMGQEVILRCVPISNHLYFYWYRQILGQKVEFLVSFYNNEISEKSEIFDDQFSVERPDGSNFTLKIRSTKLEDSAMYFCASRRTLLYNEQFFGPGTRLTVL.

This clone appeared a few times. The CDR3 DNA sequence: TGTGCCAGCAGTTTATCACAGGGGAGGATTTCACCCCTCCACTTT. This translates into CASSLSQGRISPLHF. The chain is built from TRBV28 and TRBJ1-6; 7 bases match TRBD1. The CDR3 loop spans 15 amino acids. With 1 base clipped from V and 9 bases from J, the junction kept 6 bases outside the gene matches. CDR1 is MDHEN and CDR2 is SYDVKM in the germline V gene.

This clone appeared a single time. CDR3 loop: CASSLEGLKNIQYF. The CDR3 nucleotides are TGTGCCAGCAGTTTGGAGGGACTCAAAAACATTCAGTACTTC. The chain combines TRBV28 with TRBJ2-4; a weak D match, TRBD2 (6 bases). This CDR3 spans 14 amino acids. Germline CDR1 MDHEN, CDR2 SYDVKM. The V and J ends lost 3 bases and 3 bases respectively, with 9 bases between them.

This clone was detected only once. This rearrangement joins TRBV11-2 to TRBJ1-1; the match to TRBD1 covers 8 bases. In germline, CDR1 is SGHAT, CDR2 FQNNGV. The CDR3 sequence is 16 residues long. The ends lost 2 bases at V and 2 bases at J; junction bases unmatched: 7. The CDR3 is CASSLRAGTGNTEAFF. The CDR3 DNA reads TGTGCCAGCAGCTTAAGAGCCGGGACAGGCAACACTGAAGCTTTCTTT.

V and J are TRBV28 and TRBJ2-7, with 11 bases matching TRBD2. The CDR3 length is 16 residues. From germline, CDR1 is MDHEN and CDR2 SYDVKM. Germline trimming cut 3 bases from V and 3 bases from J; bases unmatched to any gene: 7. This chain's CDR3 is CASSFPLAGEDYEQYF. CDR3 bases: TGTGCCAGCAGTTTCCCACTAGCGGGAGAAGACTACGAGCAGTACTTC.

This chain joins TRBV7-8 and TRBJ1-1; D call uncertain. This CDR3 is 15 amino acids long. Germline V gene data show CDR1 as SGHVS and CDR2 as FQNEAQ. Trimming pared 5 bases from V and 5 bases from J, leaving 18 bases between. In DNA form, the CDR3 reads TGTGCCAGCAGCGCAAACTCCGGGATCGGTACTGAAGCTTTCTTT. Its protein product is CASSANSGIGTEAFF.

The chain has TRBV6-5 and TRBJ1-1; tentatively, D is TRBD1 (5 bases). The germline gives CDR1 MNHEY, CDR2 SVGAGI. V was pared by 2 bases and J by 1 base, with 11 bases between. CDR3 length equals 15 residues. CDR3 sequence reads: CASSYVLTGNTEAFF. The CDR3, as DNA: TGTGCCAGCAGTTACGTCCTCACAGGGAACACTGAAGCTTTCTTT.